This T cell receptor beta chain was identified in a study of Graves' ophthalmopathy and Graves' hyperthyroidism. The study amplified TCR beta CDR3 regions using RNA transcripts. Investigators did first-round RT-PCR with HTBI primers, then second-round multiplex PCR. A single record per CDR3 protein comes from TCRdb applying MiXCR to the multiplex PCR reads. Of fewer than 600,000 distinct CDR3 sequences in the sample, roughly an eighth are singletons; the top ten hold about a tenth. At least ten counts were recorded for this clonotype. Germline V gene sequence: CDR1 ENHRY, CDR2 SYGVKD. V dropped 2 bases and J dropped 4; count of bases not matched to a gene: 3. This CDR3 has 14 amino acids.

The source of this sequence is a woman in her 30s with Graves' ophthalmopathy. Sequencing was performed on blood. This chain uses TRBV10-3 with TRBJ2-7, with TRBD1 matching over 9 bases. The CDR3 sequence: CAISETGGAYEQYF. As DNA, the CDR3 is TGTGCCATCAGTGAGACAGGGGGCGCGTACGAGCAGTACTTC.